The rows below give T cell receptor beta chains drawn from one sample of a study of Ad26.COV2.S vaccination and SARS-CoV-2 variants. Generated by immunoSEQ multiplex PCR, the TCRdb table keeps only in-frame clones and is missing some. The sample contains more than 400,000 clones, 90% of which appear only once. The sequencing used peripheral blood, collected in a trial of Ad26.COV2.S vaccine versus placebo. Source of these receptors: a person aged 18 to 65 who received the Ad26.COV2.S COVID-19 vaccine or a placebo. Each CDR3 is given with its conserved first and last residue.

j_call v_call cdr3_length cdr3_aa
TRBJ2-3 TRBV27 15 CASSLRPSSTDTQYF
TRBJ2-1 TRBV5-1 15 CASSLDRGSYNEQFF
TRBJ2-7 TRBV5-4 14 CASGSAGGSYEQYF
TRBJ1-2 TRBV3-1/TRBV3-2 14 CASSQDTINYGYTF
TRBJ2-1 TRBV28 13 CASSPGRVNEQFF
TRBJ2-6 TRBV7-8 17 CASRTRDLLSGANVLTF
TRBJ1-4 TRBV7-8 14 CASSSGTANEKLFF
TRBJ2-2 TRBV19 13 CATTRVGLGELFF
TRBJ1-1 TRBV5-4 13 CASSPRGGTEAFF
TRBJ2-6 TRBV6-2/TRBV6-3 15 CASSITGTGANVLTF
TRBJ2-5 TRBV28 13 CASRAGTKETQYF
TRBJ2-4 TRBV6-5 14 CASRPAGSRYIQYF
TRBJ2-2 TRBV7-3 14 CASSADSSTGELFF
TRBJ2-2 TRBV12-3/TRBV12-4 13 CASRGQMTGELFF